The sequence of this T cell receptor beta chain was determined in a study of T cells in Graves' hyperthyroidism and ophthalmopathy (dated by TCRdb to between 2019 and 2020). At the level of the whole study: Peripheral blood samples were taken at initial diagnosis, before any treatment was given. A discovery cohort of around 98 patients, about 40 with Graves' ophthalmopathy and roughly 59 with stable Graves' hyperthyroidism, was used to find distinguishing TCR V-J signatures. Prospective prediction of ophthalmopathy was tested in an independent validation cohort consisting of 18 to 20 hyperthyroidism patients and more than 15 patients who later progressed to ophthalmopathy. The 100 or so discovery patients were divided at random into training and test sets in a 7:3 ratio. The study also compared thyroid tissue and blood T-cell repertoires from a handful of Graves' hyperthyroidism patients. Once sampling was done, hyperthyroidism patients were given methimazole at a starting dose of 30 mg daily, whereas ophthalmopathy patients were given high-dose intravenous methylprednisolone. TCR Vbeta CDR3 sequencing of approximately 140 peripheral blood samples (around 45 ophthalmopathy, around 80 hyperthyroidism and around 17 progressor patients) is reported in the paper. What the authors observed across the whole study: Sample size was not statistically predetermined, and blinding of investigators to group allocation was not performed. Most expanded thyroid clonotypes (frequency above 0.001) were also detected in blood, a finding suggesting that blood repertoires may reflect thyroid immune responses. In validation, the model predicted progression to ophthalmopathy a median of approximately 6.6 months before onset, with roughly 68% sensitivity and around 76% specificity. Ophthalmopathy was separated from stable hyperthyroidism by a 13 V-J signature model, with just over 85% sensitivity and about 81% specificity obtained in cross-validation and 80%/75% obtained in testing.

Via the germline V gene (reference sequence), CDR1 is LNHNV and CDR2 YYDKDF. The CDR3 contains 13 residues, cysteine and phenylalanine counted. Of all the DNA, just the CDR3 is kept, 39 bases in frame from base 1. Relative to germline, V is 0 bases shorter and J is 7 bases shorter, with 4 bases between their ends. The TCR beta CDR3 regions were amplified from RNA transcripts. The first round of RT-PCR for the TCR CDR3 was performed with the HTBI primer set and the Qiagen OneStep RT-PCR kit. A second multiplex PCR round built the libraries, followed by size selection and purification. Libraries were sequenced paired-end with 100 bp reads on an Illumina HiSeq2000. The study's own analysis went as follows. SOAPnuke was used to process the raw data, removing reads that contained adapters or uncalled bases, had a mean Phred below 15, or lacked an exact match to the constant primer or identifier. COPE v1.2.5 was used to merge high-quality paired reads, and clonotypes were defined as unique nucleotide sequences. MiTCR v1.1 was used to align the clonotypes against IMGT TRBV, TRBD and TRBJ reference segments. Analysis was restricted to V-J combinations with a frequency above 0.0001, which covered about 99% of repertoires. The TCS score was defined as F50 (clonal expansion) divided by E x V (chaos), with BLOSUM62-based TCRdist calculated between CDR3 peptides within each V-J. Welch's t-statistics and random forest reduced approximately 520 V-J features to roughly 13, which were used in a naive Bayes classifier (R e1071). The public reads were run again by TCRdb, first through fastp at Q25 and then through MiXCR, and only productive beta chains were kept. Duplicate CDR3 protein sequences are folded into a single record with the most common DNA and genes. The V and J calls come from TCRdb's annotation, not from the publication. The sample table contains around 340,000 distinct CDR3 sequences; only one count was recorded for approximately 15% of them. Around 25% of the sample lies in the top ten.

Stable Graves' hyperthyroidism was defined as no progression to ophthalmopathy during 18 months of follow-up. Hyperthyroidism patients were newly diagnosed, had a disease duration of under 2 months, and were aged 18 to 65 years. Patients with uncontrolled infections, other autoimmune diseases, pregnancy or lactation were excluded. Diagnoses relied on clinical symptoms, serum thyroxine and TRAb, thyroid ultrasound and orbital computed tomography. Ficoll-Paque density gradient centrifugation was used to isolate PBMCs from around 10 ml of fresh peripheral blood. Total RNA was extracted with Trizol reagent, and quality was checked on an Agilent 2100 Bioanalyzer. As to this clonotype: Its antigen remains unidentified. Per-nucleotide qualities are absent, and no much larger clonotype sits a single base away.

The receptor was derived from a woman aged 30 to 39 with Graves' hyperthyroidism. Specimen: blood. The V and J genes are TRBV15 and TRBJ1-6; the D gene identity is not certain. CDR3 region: CATSRDENSPLHF. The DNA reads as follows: TGTGCCACCAGCAGAGATGAAAATTCACCCCTCCACTTT. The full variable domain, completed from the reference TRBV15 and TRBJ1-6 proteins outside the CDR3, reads DAMVIQNPRYQVTQFGKPVTLSCSQTLNHNVMYWYQQKSSQAPKLLFHYYDKDFNNEADTPDNFQSRRPNTSFCFLDIRSPGLGDTAMYLCATSRDENSPLHFGNGTRLTVT.